A selection of T cell receptor beta chains follows, all from one sample in a study of blood T cell repertoires in COVID-19. The repertoire was sequenced with immunoSEQ multiplex PCR; TCRdb's copy has only in-frame clones and lacks some. In the table there are some 400,000 clones, approximately 86% of which are singletons. Sequences were obtained from peripheral blood. Receptors were obtained from a human donor in a cohort sampled during active COVID-19. Both conserved end residues are part of each CDR3. The D gene is left open where the match is weak. For some rows the clone size is stated as once, few or many, or as a class when expanded; others skip it.

>TRBD2|TRBV4-1|once|TRBJ2-3
CATALRSGRGDTQYF
TGCGCCACCGCTCTAAGGAGCGGGAGGGGGGATACGCAGTATTTT
>TRBD1|TRBV3-1/TRBV3-2|NA|TRBJ1-6
CASKGARHSPLHF
TGTGCCAGCAAGGGGGCCAGGCATTCACCCCTCCACTTT
>TRBD1|TRBV5-1|NA|TRBJ1-2
CASSLTGAVYGYTF
TGCGCCAGCAGCCTAACAGGGGCCGTCTATGGCTACACCTTC
>TRBD1|TRBV7-8|once|TRBJ2-3
CASSRWDRRDTDTQYF
TGTGCCAGCAGCCGTTGGGACAGGAGAGACACAGATACGCAGTATTTT
>NA|TRBV2|NA|TRBJ2-6
CASSQTAFSGANVLTF
TGTGCCAGCAGTCAGACAGCCTTCTCTGGGGCCAACGTCCTGACTTTC
>TRBD1|TRBV10-3|NA|TRBJ2-2
CAITDRGDAGELFF
TGTGCCATCACGGACAGGGGCGACGCCGGGGAGCTGTTTTTT
>NA|TRBV5-1|few|TRBJ2-3
CASSLVAGRDTQYF
TGCGCCAGCAGCTTGGTAGCAGGGAGGGATACGCAGTATTTT
>TRBD1|TRBV15|NA|TRBJ2-1
CATSRTGLQGARYNEQFF
TGTGCCACCAGCAGAACAGGCCTCCAGGGGGCTCGCTACAATGAGCAGTTCTTC
>NA|TRBV19|NA|TRBJ1-1
CASSLSKREHTEAFF
TGTGCCAGTAGTCTTTCGAAAAGAGAACACACTGAAGCTTTCTTT
>NA|TRBV2|NA|TRBJ2-3
CAWRLGVTQYF
TGTGCCTGGCGTTTGGGAGTAACGCAGTATTTT
>NA|TRBV5-1|NA|TRBJ1-6
CASSLALGGNSPLHF
TGCGCCAGCAGCTTGGCGTTAGGGGGTAATTCACCCCTCCACTTT
>NA|TRBV30|NA|TRBJ2-7
CAWSVTGWPYEQYF
TGTGCCTGGAGTGTAACGGGGTGGCCCTACGAGCAGTACTTC
>TRBD2|TRBV9|NA|TRBJ2-1
CASSVAISGIGNEQFF
TGTGCCAGCAGCGTAGCGATTAGCGGGATCGGTAATGAGCAGTTCTTC
>TRBD1|TRBV6-1|few|TRBJ1-3
CASSPGQGRNTIYF
TGTGCCAGCAGTCCGGGACAGGGGAGAAACACCATATATTTT
>NA|TRBV6-2/TRBV6-3|few|TRBJ2-2
CASSYSSGADTGELFF
TGTGCCAGCAGTTACTCGTCGGGAGCGGACACCGGGGAGCTGTTTTTT
>TRBD1|TRBV2|NA|TRBJ1-5
CASRSDRGGGQPQHF
TGTGCCAGCAGGTCAGACAGGGGGGGAGGTCAGCCCCAGCATTTT
>NA|TRBV6-6|NA|TRBJ2-3
CASSRVVPAGRDTDTQYF
TGTGCCAGCAGTCGCGTAGTCCCAGCAGGGCGGGACACAGATACGCAGTATTTT
>TRBD1|TRBV3-1/TRBV3-2|NA|TRBJ2-1
CASSFGTGGYNEQFF
TGTGCCAGCAGCTTCGGGACAGGGGGGTACAATGAGCAGTTCTTC
>TRBD1|TRBV6-5|NA|TRBJ2-5
CASSSPRDRGGETQYF
TGTGCCAGCAGTTCACCCCGGGACAGGGGAGGAGAGACCCAGTACTTC
>NA|TRBV3-1/TRBV3-2|NA|TRBJ2-3
CASSQGLAGWGTDTQYF
TGTGCCAGCAGCCAAGGGTTAGCAGGGTGGGGTACAGATACGCAGTATTTT
>TRBD1|TRBV4-1|NA|TRBJ1-1
CASSPQGKVSEAFF
TGCGCCAGCAGCCCACAGGGGAAGGTGTCTGAAGCTTTCTTT
>NA|TRBV4-2|NA|TRBJ2-1
CASSRPNNEQFF
TGTGCCAGCAGCCGGCCCAACAATGAGCAGTTCTTC
>NA|TRBV9|once|TRBJ2-1
CASSVTGSVHNEQFF
TGTGCCAGCAGCGTTACAGGGTCGGTTCACAATGAGCAGTTCTTC
>TRBD2|TRBV28|NA|TRBJ2-2
CASSPHGTSGTGELFF
TGTGCCAGCAGTCCCCACGGGACTAGCGGCACCGGGGAGCTGTTTTTT
>TRBD1|TRBV29-1|NA|TRBJ1-2
CSDRQGEDYGYTF
TGCAGCGACCGACAGGGGGAGGACTATGGCTACACCTTC
>NA|TRBV6-5|NA|TRBJ1-1
CATPGQNTEAFF
TGTGCCACCCCGGGACAGAACACTGAAGCTTTCTTT
>NA|TRBV5-4|NA|TRBJ2-7
CASSLSAGPTYEQYF
TGTGCCAGCAGCTTGAGTGCAGGTCCCACCTACGAGCAGTACTTC
>NA|TRBV5-1|once|TRBJ1-1
CASSLAGWDTEAFF
TGCGCCAGCAGCTTGGCGGGGTGGGACACTGAAGCTTTCTTT
>NA|TRBV24-1|NA|TRBJ1-5
CATSASLTGQPQHF
TGTGCCACCAGTGCCTCTCTAACGGGGCAGCCCCAGCATTTT
>TRBD2|TRBV5-1|NA|TRBJ2-1
CASSSIAGGSYNEQFF
TGCGCCAGCAGCTCGATAGCGGGAGGGTCGTACAATGAGCAGTTCTTC
>NA|TRBV29-1|NA|TRBJ2-1
CSVAGGPLSGPGEQFF
TGCAGCGTGGCTGGAGGGCCCTTATCAGGTCCGGGAGAGCAGTTCTTC
>NA|TRBV3-1/TRBV3-2|NA|TRBJ2-6
CASSQDLSGANVLTF
TGTGCCAGCAGCCAAGATCTATCGGGGGCCAACGTCCTGACTTTC
>TRBD1|TRBV6-2/TRBV6-3|NA|TRBJ1-2
CASSYLGTGSSYGYTF
TGTGCCAGCAGTTACTTAGGGACAGGATCTTCCTATGGCTACACCTTC
>TRBD1|TRBV12-3/TRBV12-4|NA|TRBJ2-7
CASSLRRGYEQYF
TGTGCCAGCAGTTTACGCAGGGGGTACGAGCAGTACTTC
>NA|TRBV5-6|NA|TRBJ2-2
CASSLFSGELFF
TGTGCCAGCAGCTTGTTCTCTGGGGAGCTGTTTTTT
>NA|TRBV3-1/TRBV3-2|once|TRBJ2-3
CASSQDRGTEMYF
TGTGCCAGCAGCCAAGATAGGGGGACCGAGATGTATTTT